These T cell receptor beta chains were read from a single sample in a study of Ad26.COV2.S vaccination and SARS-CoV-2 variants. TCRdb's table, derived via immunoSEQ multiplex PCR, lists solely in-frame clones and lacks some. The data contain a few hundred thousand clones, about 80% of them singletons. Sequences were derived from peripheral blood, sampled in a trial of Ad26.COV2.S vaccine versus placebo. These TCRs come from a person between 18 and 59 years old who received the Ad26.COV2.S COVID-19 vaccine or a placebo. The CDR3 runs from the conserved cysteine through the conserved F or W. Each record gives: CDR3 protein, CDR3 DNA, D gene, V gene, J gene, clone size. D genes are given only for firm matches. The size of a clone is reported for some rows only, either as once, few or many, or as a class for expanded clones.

CDR3: CASRRDRDADTQYF
DNA: TGTGCCAGTCGGCGGGACAGGGATGCAGATACGCAGTATTTT
D: TRBD1
V: TRBV7-8
J: TRBJ2-3
size: .

CDR3: CASSQETDRVYF
DNA: TGTGCCAGCAGCCAAGAAACGGACAGGGTTTACTTC
D: TRBD1
V: TRBV3-1/TRBV3-2
J: TRBJ2-4
size: .

CDR3: CASSSDPTPLTSFVYF
DNA: TGTGCCAGCAGCTCCGACCCGACTCCCCTCACGTCGTTCGTATACTTC
D: .
V: TRBV11-2
J: TRBJ2-5
size: .

CDR3: CASSQEQPLAPVSYEQYF
DNA: TGCGCCAGCAGCCAAGAACAACCCCTAGCGCCGGTCTCCTACGAGCAGTACTTC
D: .
V: TRBV4-1
J: TRBJ2-7
size: .

CDR3: CSVVGGKGYNEQFF
DNA: TGCAGCGTTGTCGGCGGGAAGGGCTACAATGAGCAGTTCTTC
D: .
V: TRBV29-1
J: TRBJ2-1
size: .

CDR3: CASGKQVDGTEAFF
DNA: TGTGCCAGCGGCAAACAGGTAGACGGGACTGAAGCTTTCTTT
D: .
V: TRBV6-5
J: TRBJ1-1
size: .

CDR3: CASSPRRGAYGYTF
DNA: TGTGCCAGCAGCCCGCGACGAGGGGCCTATGGCTACACCTTC
D: .
V: TRBV5-6
J: TRBJ1-2
size: .

CDR3: CASSLTAGTHTEAFF
DNA: TGTGCCAGCAGCTTAACGGCAGGGACCCACACTGAAGCTTTCTTT
D: .
V: TRBV7-3
J: TRBJ1-1
size: .

CDR3: CASRRLAGGPGETQYF
DNA: TGTGCCAGCAGGCGACTAGCGGGGGGGCCGGGGGAGACCCAGTACTTC
D: TRBD2
V: TRBV7-2
J: TRBJ2-5
size: .

CDR3: CASSFKDRGNYGYTF
DNA: TGTGCCAGCAGCTTTAAGGACAGGGGTAACTATGGCTACACCTTC
D: TRBD1
V: TRBV5-4
J: TRBJ1-2
size: .

CDR3: CASSISAYEQYF
DNA: TGTGCCAGCAGTATTTCGGCCTACGAGCAGTACTTC
D: .
V: TRBV28
J: TRBJ2-7
size: once

CDR3: CADSDRPIVDAYEQYF
DNA: TGTGCAGACTCGGATAGACCCATAGTGGACGCCTACGAGCAGTACTTC
D: .
V: TRBV6-7
J: TRBJ2-7
size: .

CDR3: CATSGQGANNSPLHF
DNA: TGTGCCACCAGCGGGCAGGGGGCGAATAATTCACCCCTCCACTTT
D: TRBD1
V: TRBV15
J: TRBJ1-6
size: few

CDR3: CASSLWGDGELFF
DNA: TGTGCCAGCAGTTTATGGGGAGACGGGGAGCTGTTTTTT
D: .
V: TRBV12-3/TRBV12-4
J: TRBJ2-2
size: .

CDR3: CASRMGLSEQFF
DNA: TGTGCCAGCAGGATGGGACTATCTGAGCAGTTCTTC
D: TRBD2
V: TRBV6-6
J: TRBJ2-1
size: .

CDR3: CASSSNPFRQGAAGEYF
DNA: TGTGCCAGCAGCTCCAACCCTTTCCGACAGGGAGCCGCGGGGGAGTACTTC
D: .
V: TRBV7-2
J: TRBJ2-7
size: .

CDR3: CSVEIPTRSSYNEQFF
DNA: TGCAGCGTTGAAATCCCTACCAGGAGCTCCTACAATGAGCAGTTCTTC
D: .
V: TRBV29-1
J: TRBJ2-1
size: .

CDR3: CASSPGLAYNEQFF
DNA: TGTGCCAGCAGCCCGGGACTAGCTTACAATGAGCAGTTCTTC
D: TRBD2
V: TRBV7-2
J: TRBJ2-1
size: once

CDR3: CSVEDFNLGQGARGNQPQHF
DNA: TGCAGCGTTGAAGATTTTAATCTAGGGCAGGGGGCGAGGGGCAATCAGCCCCAGCATTTT
D: TRBD1
V: TRBV29-1
J: TRBJ1-5
size: .

CDR3: CASSLALNPSF
DNA: TGTGCCAGCAGCTTAGCGTTAAACCCTTCCTTC
D: .
V: TRBV7-8
J: TRBJ2-7
size: .

CDR3: CSASSSGLAGTDTQYF
DNA: TGCAGTGCTAGTTCCTCGGGACTAGCGGGGACAGATACGCAGTATTTT
D: TRBD2
V: TRBV20-1
J: TRBJ2-3
size: once

CDR3: CASSSPGQGKNTIYF
DNA: TGTGCCAGCAGCTCCCCGGGACAGGGGAAAAACACCATATATTTT
D: TRBD1
V: TRBV5-4
J: TRBJ1-3
size: many

CDR3: CASRGTGEAFF
DNA: TGTGCCAGCAGAGGGACAGGGGAAGCTTTCTTT
D: TRBD1
V: TRBV9
J: TRBJ1-1
size: .

CDR3: CASSPLVGTEAFF
DNA: TGTGCCAGCAGCCCGCTGGTCGGCACTGAAGCTTTCTTT
D: .
V: TRBV3-1/TRBV3-2
J: TRBJ1-1
size: .

CDR3: CASRVTGVQETQYF
DNA: TGCGCCAGCAGGGTTACAGGGGTTCAAGAGACCCAGTACTTC
D: TRBD1
V: TRBV5-1
J: TRBJ2-5
size: .

CDR3: CASSQEYGSAYEQYF
DNA: TGTGCCAGCAGCCAAGAGTACGGCAGTGCCTACGAGCAGTACTTC
D: .
V: TRBV4-2
J: TRBJ2-7
size: .

CDR3: CASSRALAGGLQETQYF
DNA: TGTGCCAGCAGCCGAGCCCTAGCGGGGGGACTCCAAGAGACCCAGTACTTC
D: TRBD2
V: TRBV4-2
J: TRBJ2-5
size: once

CDR3: CASSSAGAPNSPLHF
DNA: TGTGCCAGCAGCTCGGCCGGGGCGCCCAATTCACCCCTCCACTTT
D: .
V: TRBV11-3
J: TRBJ1-6
size: .

CDR3: CASSLDAGRNYGYTF
DNA: TGTGCCAGCAGCTTGGACGCAGGCCGAAACTATGGCTACACCTTC
D: .
V: TRBV7-9
J: TRBJ1-2
size: .

CDR3: CAISEGMTNTEAFF
DNA: TGTGCCATCAGTGAGGGGATGACGAACACTGAAGCTTTCTTT
D: .
V: TRBV10-3
J: TRBJ1-1
size: .

CDR3: CASSLTGVHGYTF
DNA: TGTGCCAGCAGCCTGACAGGGGTGCATGGCTACACCTTC
D: TRBD1
V: TRBV6-2/TRBV6-3
J: TRBJ1-2
size: .